A selection of T cell receptor beta chains follows, all from one sample in a study of blood T cells in healthy people across ages. TCRdb passed the 5' RACE reads through MiXCR, listing each CDR3 protein once. The sample lists 1.5 million or so distinct CDR3 sequences; about 42% were seen once. Sequenced sample: blood. These receptors all stem from a woman younger than 30 in good health. Both conserved end residues are part of each CDR3. Each record gives: D gene, V gene, J gene, clone size, CDR3 DNA, CDR3 protein. The D gene is left open where the match is weak. A row's size may be missing; if present it is once, few, many or a size class.

d_call: -; v_call: TRBV27; j_call: TRBJ1-2; clone_size: few; cdr3_nt: TGTGCCAGCAGTTTAACGAAAATGTCTGGCTACACCTTC; cdr3_aa: CASSLTKMSGYTF
d_call: TRBD2; v_call: TRBV6-2/TRBV6-3; j_call: TRBJ2-1; clone_size: -; cdr3_nt: TGTGCCAGCAGTTGGCTAGCGGATCTACCGGAGTTCTTC; cdr3_aa: CASSWLADLPEFF
d_call: -; v_call: TRBV6-2/TRBV6-3; j_call: TRBJ1-5; clone_size: few; cdr3_nt: TGTGCCAGCAGTTACGACAGATATCAGCCCCAGCATTTT; cdr3_aa: CASSYDRYQPQHF
d_call: TRBD2; v_call: TRBV6-2/TRBV6-3; j_call: TRBJ2-2; clone_size: -; cdr3_nt: TGTGCCAGCAGACCCGGACTAGCGGGAACCGGGGAGCTGTTTTTT; cdr3_aa: CASRPGLAGTGELFF
d_call: TRBD2; v_call: TRBV4-2; j_call: TRBJ2-1; clone_size: few; cdr3_nt: TGTGCCAGCAGCCAAGATAAAGAGGTAGCGGGAGAATACAATGAGCAGTTCTTC; cdr3_aa: CASSQDKEVAGEYNEQFF
d_call: -; v_call: TRBV5-1; j_call: TRBJ2-7; clone_size: few; cdr3_nt: TGCGCCAGCAGCTTGGAGTGGGACGCCGCCTACGAGCAGTACTTC; cdr3_aa: CASSLEWDAAYEQYF
d_call: -; v_call: TRBV4-3; j_call: TRBJ2-7; clone_size: -; cdr3_nt: TGCGCCAGCAGCCAAGATTCTAGCTACTACGAGCAGTACTTC; cdr3_aa: CASSQDSSYYEQYF
d_call: -; v_call: TRBV4-3; j_call: TRBJ1-2; clone_size: few; cdr3_nt: TGCGCCAGCAGCCAAGATACGACGGACCCCCGAGGCTACACCTTC; cdr3_aa: CASSQDTTDPRGYTF
d_call: -; v_call: TRBV7-6; j_call: TRBJ1-2; clone_size: few; cdr3_nt: TGTGCCAGCAGCTTAGGGCAGGACCGGGCCCTCTACACCTTC; cdr3_aa: CASSLGQDRALYTF
d_call: TRBD2; v_call: TRBV7-2; j_call: TRBJ2-3; clone_size: few; cdr3_nt: TGTGCCAGCAGCCTCCCGACTAGCCCGGGAGAGAATACGCAGTATTTT; cdr3_aa: CASSLPTSPGENTQYF
d_call: -; v_call: TRBV29-1; j_call: TRBJ2-7; clone_size: few; cdr3_nt: TGCAGCGTTCAGGCCTCAAGCTCCTACGAGCAGTACTTC; cdr3_aa: CSVQASSSYEQYF
d_call: -; v_call: TRBV5-1; j_call: TRBJ2-5; clone_size: few; cdr3_nt: TGCGCCAGCAGCTTGGCCCCGGGCAGGACTATTCGGGAGACCCAGTACTTC; cdr3_aa: CASSLAPGRTIRETQYF
d_call: -; v_call: TRBV3-1; j_call: TRBJ2-5; clone_size: few; cdr3_nt: TGTGCCAGCAGCCAAGCCCTTGGAGTGCCTAACCAAGAGACCCAGTACTTC; cdr3_aa: CASSQALGVPNQETQYF
d_call: -; v_call: TRBV10-1; j_call: TRBJ2-7; clone_size: -; cdr3_nt: TGCGCCAGCAGTGACGAGGGCATCCACGAGCAGTACTTC; cdr3_aa: CASSDEGIHEQYF
d_call: TRBD2; v_call: TRBV4-2; j_call: TRBJ2-7; clone_size: -; cdr3_nt: TGTGCCAGCAGCCAAGATCGAACTAGCGTGAGGGCGAGCTCCTACGAGCAGTACTTC; cdr3_aa: CASSQDRTSVRASSYEQYF
d_call: TRBD1; v_call: TRBV27; j_call: TRBJ2-3; clone_size: -; cdr3_nt: TGTGCCAGCAATTTACACCAGGGGGCTACCACAGATACGCAGTATTTT; cdr3_aa: CASNLHQGATTDTQYF
d_call: TRBD2; v_call: TRBV10-3; j_call: TRBJ2-3; clone_size: many; cdr3_nt: TGTGCCATCAGTGCTTGGACTAGCGCAGATACGCAGTATTTT; cdr3_aa: CAISAWTSADTQYF
d_call: -; v_call: TRBV5-6; j_call: TRBJ2-1; clone_size: -; cdr3_nt: TGTGCCAGCAGCGATCCTAGAGTTAATAACAATGAGCAGTTCTTC; cdr3_aa: CASSDPRVNNNEQFF
d_call: -; v_call: TRBV11-2; j_call: TRBJ2-7; clone_size: -; cdr3_nt: TGTGCCAGCAGCTTAGGGGTCGGTGAGCCCTACGAGCAGTACTTC; cdr3_aa: CASSLGVGEPYEQYF
d_call: -; v_call: TRBV6-2/TRBV6-3; j_call: TRBJ2-1; clone_size: -; cdr3_nt: TGTGCCAGCAGTTATCTGGTCAATGAGCAGTTCTTC; cdr3_aa: CASSYLVNEQFF
d_call: -; v_call: TRBV6-5; j_call: TRBJ2-3; clone_size: once; cdr3_nt: TGTACCAGCAGTTACCGGGGTAGCAGTACCACAGATACGCAGTATTTT; cdr3_aa: CTSSYRGSSTTDTQYF
d_call: TRBD1; v_call: TRBV6-2/TRBV6-3; j_call: TRBJ2-7; clone_size: -; cdr3_nt: TGTGCCAGCAGTTACGGGCGGACAGGGTCCCACGAGCAGTACTTC; cdr3_aa: CASSYGRTGSHEQYF
d_call: TRBD2; v_call: TRBV12-3/TRBV12-4; j_call: TRBJ2-3; clone_size: -; cdr3_nt: TGTGCCAGCAGTTTACCCCGGACTAGCGGGCCCTCAGATACGCAGTATTTT; cdr3_aa: CASSLPRTSGPSDTQYF
d_call: -; v_call: TRBV2; j_call: TRBJ2-7; clone_size: -; cdr3_nt: TGTGCCAGCAGTCACGGGACCCTGGCCCCCAATTACGAGCAGTACTTC; cdr3_aa: CASSHGTLAPNYEQYF
d_call: -; v_call: TRBV29-1; j_call: TRBJ2-1; clone_size: -; cdr3_nt: TGCAGCGTTGTGGGGCGCGCGGTCGATGAGCAGTTCTTC; cdr3_aa: CSVVGRAVDEQFF